This TCR beta chain stems from a study of cytomegalovirus exposure and HLA in healthy donors. CDR1 is LNHDA and CDR2 is SQIVND in the germline V gene (reference sequence). The CDR3 sequence is 15 residues long. With V trimmed by 5 bases and J by 11 bases, 15 bases remained unmatched. General study results and limits: Sequence variants that were highly shared formed a cluster that was likely a sequencing artifact. A later analysis showed that HLA-associated TCR beta chains had undergone more clonal expansion than equally common others.

A multiplex PCR was run with 60 Vbeta primers and 13 Jbeta primers. The repertoire was sequenced with immunoSEQ multiplex PCR; TCRdb's copy has only in-frame clones and lacks some. The sample has some 130,000 clones, around 80% seen once; the top ten hold approximately 3%. A single count supports this clone. Its antigen is undetermined. This chain connects TRBV19 to TRBJ2-1; 7 nucleotides match TRBD1. This TCR derives from a boy aged 2 to 10 in good health and CMV-seronegative. The specimen sequenced was PBMCs. The CDR3 sequence is CASSPQNRGRAQQFF. In DNA, the CDR3 is TGTGCCAGTAGTCCCCAAAACAGGGGAAGGGCCCAGCAGTTCTTC.